The 28 T cell receptor beta chains reported below all come from one sample, sequenced in a study of shared clonotypes between healthy human individuals. The repertoire was sequenced with immunoSEQ multiplex PCR; TCRdb's copy has only in-frame clones and lacks some. This table has hundreds of thousands of clones, 60% to 80% appearing once. Sample: memory CD4+ T cells sorted from blood. Documented subset: CD45RA-negative fraction. These TCRs come from a woman aged 25 to 45 in good health.

This clone was seen at least ten times. The chain links TRBV5-1 to TRBJ1-1; 8 bases map to TRBD1. CDR3 size: 18 residues. Germline CDR1 SGHRS, CDR2 YFSETQ. Trimming at V came to 0 bases and at J to 6 bases, leaving 16 bases not matched to a gene. The CDR3 here is CASSLVPGQGLLAAEAFF. In DNA form, the CDR3 reads TGCGCCAGCAGCTTGGTGCCAGGACAGGGTTTACTGGCTGCTGAAGCTTTCTTT.

The rearrangement joins TRBV4-2 to TRBJ2-4; D possibly corresponds to TRBD2 (6 bases). V was clipped by 3 bases and J by 8 bases, with 8 bases between them. There are 12 residues in the CDR3. Per the germline V gene, CDR1 is LGHNA and CDR2 is YNFKEQ. CDR3 loop: CASSQRRDIQYF. For the CDR3, the DNA is TGTGCCAGCAGCCAGAGGAGGGACATTCAGTACTTC.

Remarks on this clone: The same CDR3 is also encoded by other DNA sequences in this sample. The chain recombines TRBV28 with TRBJ1-5; 7 bases map to TRBD1. CDR3 length equals 15 residues. Unmatched junction bases numbered 5, after V lost 2 bases and J lost 4 bases. Germline lookup yields CDR1 MDHEN and CDR2 SYDVKM. CDR3 nucleotides: TGTGCCAGCAGTTTAACAGGGGCGAGAAATCAGCCCCAGCATTTT. Encoded protein: CASSLTGARNQPQHF.

This chain uses TRBV11-2 with TRBJ1-1; a weak D match, TRBD1 (5 bases). V was clipped by 1 base and J by 1 base, with 10 bases between them. The CDR3 totals 15 residues. Germline lookup yields CDR1 SGHAT and CDR2 FQNNGV. The CDR3 sequence is CASSLALGENTEAFF. The DNA of the CDR3 is TGTGCCAGCAGCTTAGCGCTAGGGGAGAACACTGAAGCTTTCTTT.

Regarding this clone: A far larger clone is a single base away, which makes a read error likely. The chain couples TRBV15 to TRBJ2-5; D tentatively fits TRBD1 or TRBD2 (5 bases each). Germline V CDR1 and CDR2: LNHNV, YYDKDF (reference sequence). The CDR3 extends over 13 amino acids. CDR3 sequence (DNA): TGTGCCACCAGCATGGGGGTCAGAGAGGCCCAGTACTTC. It encodes CATSMGVREAQYF.

This clone was detected once. Other DNA variants within this sample encode the same CDR3. The chain joins TRBV9 to TRBJ2-2; the D is unclear. The V and J ends lost 0 bases and 5 bases respectively, with 5 bases between them. There are 13 residues in the CDR3. CDR1 is SGDLS and CDR2 is YYNGEE in the germline V gene. The CDR3 DNA reads as TGTGCCAGCAGCGTAGTAACAACCGGGGAGCTGTTTTTT. It codes for CASSVVTTGELFF.

The chain recombines TRBV6-4 with TRBJ2-3; D gene uncertain. Germline CDR1 MRHNA, CDR2 SNTAGT. The CDR3 has 13 residues. V was pared by 6 bases and J by 6 bases, with 13 bases between. CDR3 residues: CASSHQLGDTQYF. The CDR3 DNA is TGTGCCAGCAGCCATCAATTGGGGGATACGCAGTATTTT.

The gene calls are TRBV2 and TRBJ1-4, with a possible D match to TRBD1 (5 bases). V lost 7 bases and J 6 bases, leaving 12 bases between the germline ends. The CDR3 is 13 amino acids. CDR1 and CDR2 (germline): SNHLY, FYNNEI. The CDR3 protein is CASTGPNDEKLFF. As DNA, the CDR3 is TGTGCCAGCACGGGGCCCAATGATGAAAAACTGTTTTTT.

The genes are TRBV6-5 and TRBJ2-1; TRBD2 matches at 7 bases. J gave up 7 bases and V 4 bases, and 10 bases lay outside the gene matches. The CDR3 runs to 15 residues. Germline loops: CDR1 MNHEY, CDR2 SVGAGI. CDR3 DNA sequence: TGTGCCAGCAGTTTGGTGGGAGGGCCGTGGAATGAGCAGTTCTTC. Amino acids: CASSLVGGPWNEQFF.

This clone was counted a single time. Other DNA sequences in the sample encode the same CDR3. The rearrangement uses TRBV6-1 and TRBJ2-3, with D uncertain. Germline assignment: CDR1 MNHNS and CDR2 SASEGT. The CDR3 runs 14 residues. Trimming pared 2 bases from V and 3 bases from J, leaving 9 bases between. In nucleotides, the CDR3 is TGTGCCAGCAGTGAATTGGGTAGTACAGATACGCAGTATTTT. This sequence encodes CASSELGSTDTQYF.

This clone was detected once. The genes are TRBV7-9 and TRBJ2-5, with D perhaps being TRBD1 or TRBD2 (5 bases each). Germline CDR1 is SEHNR and CDR2 is FQNEAQ (reference sequence). The CDR3 spans 14 residues. V was cut by 3 bases and J by 1 base, with 9 bases left in between. The CDR3 sequence: CASSFFGAQETQYF. The CDR3 DNA is TGTGCCAGCAGCTTCTTCGGGGCCCAAGAGACCCAGTACTTC. The complete variable domain, with remaining parts taken from reference TRBV7-9 and TRBJ2-5, reads DTGVSQNPRHKITKRGQNVTFRCDPISEHNRLYWYRQTLGQGPEFLTYFQNEAQLEKSRLLSDRFSAERPKGSFSTLEIQRTEQGDSAMYLCASSFFGAQETQYFGPGTRLLVL.

This clone appeared a few times. The chain carries TRBV30 and TRBJ1-4, with D unresolved. The germline CDR1 and CDR2 sequences are GTSNPN and SVGIG (reference sequence). This CDR3 is 14 amino acids long. V lost 2 bases and J lost 7, with 14 bases in between. CDR3 sequence reads: CAWSFGHWSEKLFF. CDR3 sequence (DNA): TGTGCCTGGAGTTTCGGCCATTGGAGTGAAAAACTGTTTTTT.

The rearrangement joins TRBV18 to TRBJ2-3; maybe TRBD1 (5 bases). Trimming took off 4 bases at V and 4 bases at J, with 15 bases between the two ends. Germline CDR1 and CDR2: KGHSH and LQKENI. The CDR3 is made up of 15 amino acids. In DNA, the CDR3 is TGTGCCAGCTCACTAAACCAGGGAATGGCAGATACGCAGTATTTT. It codes for CASSLNQGMADTQYF.

The J gene is TRBJ2-5, the V gene TRBV4-1, with 7 bases matching TRBD1. The CDR3 has 16 residues. V lost 6 bases to trimming and J lost 3 bases; unmatched junction nucleotides: 13. Germline CDR1 is MGHRA and CDR2 is YSYEKL. The CDR3 loop is CASSSFARDSEETQYF. The DNA for the CDR3 is TGCGCCAGCAGTAGCTTTGCGAGGGACAGCGAAGAGACCCAGTACTTC.

This clone turned up a few times. The J gene is TRBJ1-1, the V gene TRBV23-1, with 9 positions matching TRBD1. TRBV23-1 is noted as an ORF with a role that remains uncertain. The trim removed 2 bases at V and 10 bases at J, leaving 14 bases unmatched. The CDR3 loop spans 16 amino acids. For the CDR3, the DNA is TGCGCCAGCAGTCAACACCCAGACAGGGGGTCGGCAGGAGCTTTCTTT. Translating gives CASSQHPDRGSAGAFF.

The rearrangement uses TRBV6-1 and TRBJ1-1; tentative D call: TRBD1 (6 bases). The CDR3 runs 13 residues. Looked up from germline, CDR1 is MNHNS and CDR2 is SASEGT. Trimming left V 2 bases short and J 8 bases short, with 12 bases between. CDR3 sequence: CASSERATGEAFF. The CDR3 bases are TGTGCCAGCAGTGAAAGGGCAACAGGGGAAGCTTTCTTT.

The V and J genes are TRBV5-1 and TRBJ2-1; 8 bases line up with TRBD2. The V and J ends lost 0 bases and 9 bases, in that order; junction bases with no gene match: 11. The CDR3 runs 16 residues. Germline assignment: CDR1 SGHRS and CDR2 YFSETQ. This CDR3 is CASSLGSIGLAAEQFF. The CDR3 DNA follows: TGCGCCAGCAGCTTGGGGTCGATCGGACTAGCAGCTGAGCAGTTCTTC.

In this sample, this clone turned up a few times. The chain has TRBV10-1 and TRBJ2-7; 10 bases map to TRBD1. J gave up 2 bases and V 3 bases, and 4 bases lay outside the gene matches. Per the germline V gene, CDR1 is WNHNN and CDR2 is SYGVQD (reference sequence). This CDR3 is built from 15 residues. For the CDR3, the DNA is TGCGCCAGCAGTGATTCCGGGACAGGGGCCTACGAGCAGTACTTC. Translation: CASSDSGTGAYEQYF.

In this sample, this clone turned up once. The chain employs TRBV6-1 and TRBJ2-1; no clear D. Germline assignment: CDR1 MNHNS and CDR2 SASEGT. The CDR3 runs to 17 residues. V dropped 2 bases and J dropped 0 bases, with 14 bases sitting between them. The CDR3 region is CASSERVAWDSYNEQFF. CDR3 DNA sequence: TGTGCCAGCAGTGAAAGGGTAGCCTGGGACTCCTACAATGAGCAGTTCTTC.

On this clone itself: The same CDR3 can be traced to other DNA sequences in this sample. The chain employs TRBV11-2 and TRBJ1-1; D is unclear. The CDR3 length is 13 residues. Germline V gene sequence: CDR1 SGHAT, CDR2 FQNNGV. V lost 1 base and J lost 1, with 4 bases in between. The CDR3 bases are TGTGCCAGCAGCTTAGCGCAGAACACTGAAGCTTTCTTT. Amino acids: CASSLAQNTEAFF.

The chain links TRBV9 to TRBJ2-1; D might be TRBD2 (5 bases). CDR1 and CDR2 from the germline V gene are SGDLS and YYNGEE. The CDR3 extends over 16 amino acids. The ends were cut back, 3 bases at V and 8 bases at J, with 21 bases in the middle. The CDR3 loop reads CASSDTASGTKDEQFF. The CDR3 region has the DNA TGTGCCAGCAGCGACACCGCCAGCGGCACTAAGGATGAGCAGTTCTTC.

The chain joins TRBV9 to TRBJ2-7; 14 bases line up with TRBD2. Germline V CDR1 and CDR2: SGDLS, YYNGEE. This CDR3 contains 15 residues. V was clipped by 4 bases and J by 8 bases; unmatched bases: 8. CDR3 in amino acids: CASSLGTSGSVKQYF. The CDR3 DNA reads TGTGCCAGCAGCCTAGGGACTAGCGGGAGTGTCAAGCAGTACTTC.

The rearrangement links TRBV5-4 to TRBJ2-5, with D perhaps TRBD2 (6 bases). CDR3 length: 14 residues. The V end lost 10 bases, the J end lost 5 bases, and 21 bases lay between the germline ends. Germline CDR1 reads SGHNT; CDR2 reads YYREEE (reference sequence). This chain's CDR3 is CARAPKRAGETQYF. CDR3 DNA sequence: TGTGCCCGCGCCCCTAAACGGGCGGGGGAGACCCAGTACTTC.

V usage is TRBV6-5 and J usage is TRBJ2-7; 10 nucleotides agree with TRBD1. After removal of 0 bases from V and 3 bases from J, the junction contained 5 bases not matched to a gene. Germline assignment: CDR1 MNHEY and CDR2 SVGAGI. This CDR3 spans 16 amino acids. This CDR3 is CASSYSRTGGVYEQYF. CDR3 DNA: TGTGCCAGCAGTTACTCGAGGACAGGGGGTGTCTACGAGCAGTACTTC.

This chain joins TRBV11-2 and TRBJ2-2, with 11 nucleotides matching TRBD2. The germline V gene encodes CDR1 SGHAT and CDR2 FQNNGV. The CDR3 runs 15 residues. The J segment lost 4 bases and the V segment lost 6 bases, leaving 4 bases of the junction unmatched. DNA for the CDR3: TGTGCCAGCAGACAAACTAGCGGGAGCACCGGGGAGCTGTTTTTT. It translates to CASRQTSGSTGELFF.

The chain links TRBV10-3 to TRBJ1-4, with 8 bases that match TRBD1. CDR3 length equals 15 residues. Germline assignment: CDR1 ENHRY and CDR2 SYGVKD. The V and J ends lost 3 bases and 7 bases, in that order; junction bases with no gene match: 7. CDR3 region: CAISDSGTGVEKLFF. The CDR3 DNA reads as TGTGCCATCAGTGACTCCGGGACAGGTGTTGAAAAACTGTTTTTT.

This rearrangement joins TRBV5-1 to TRBJ1-1; 7 nucleotides line up with TRBD1. V dropped 0 bases and J dropped 1; count of bases not matched to a gene: 3. Germline CDR1 and CDR2: SGHRS and YFSETQ. The CDR3 runs to 15 residues. CDR3: CASSLGHRGNTEAFF. In DNA, the CDR3 is TGCGCCAGCAGCTTGGGTCACAGGGGGAACACTGAAGCTTTCTTT.

This clone was counted only a few times. V gene TRBV25-1 combines with J gene TRBJ2-5; TRBD1 agrees at 7 bases. The length of the CDR3 is 12 residues. The V and J ends lost 7 bases and 5 bases, in that order; junction bases with no gene match: 4. Germline loops: CDR1 MGHDK, CDR2 SYGVNS. CDR3: CASIRGRETQYF. The CDR3 DNA is TGTGCCAGCATAAGGGGGCGGGAGACCCAGTACTTC.